The T cell receptor beta chain under discussion was sequenced for a study of neurological immune-mediated disorders. Looking at the study overall: The approximately 35 multiple sclerosis patients comprised around 31 that were relapsing-remitting and 3 that were secondary progressive. Whole-study results and caveats: The phylogenetic placement of 18 of 34 multiple sclerosis patients' repertoires in one related-CDR3 cluster constitutes a possible signature.

The cell input for sorted libraries was some 1 million, and those cells were CD4+ or CD8+ T cells. Turning to this clonotype: Its antigen is currently unknown.

cDNA synthesis was performed by 5'RACE with 10-nucleotide random UMIs. TCRdb re-derived calls from the 5' RACE reads in MiXCR, one entry per CDR3 protein. This repertoire shows approximately 9,400 distinct CDR3 sequences, approximately 22% found once; its top ten account for roughly an eighth. V lost 0 bases to trimming and J lost 5 bases, with 12 bases between them. Per germline, CDR1 SGHKS and CDR2 YYEKEE (reference sequence). This CDR3 has 15 amino acids. The sample was CD8+ T cells from blood. The TCR comes from a woman aged 40-49 years with multiple sclerosis. V and J are TRBV5-5 and TRBJ1-5; tentatively, D is TRBD1 (5 bases). The CDR3 DNA sequence: TGTGCCAGCAGCTTGGGGCAGGGACCCTATCAGCCCCAGCATTTT. Translated: CASSLGQGPYQPQHF.